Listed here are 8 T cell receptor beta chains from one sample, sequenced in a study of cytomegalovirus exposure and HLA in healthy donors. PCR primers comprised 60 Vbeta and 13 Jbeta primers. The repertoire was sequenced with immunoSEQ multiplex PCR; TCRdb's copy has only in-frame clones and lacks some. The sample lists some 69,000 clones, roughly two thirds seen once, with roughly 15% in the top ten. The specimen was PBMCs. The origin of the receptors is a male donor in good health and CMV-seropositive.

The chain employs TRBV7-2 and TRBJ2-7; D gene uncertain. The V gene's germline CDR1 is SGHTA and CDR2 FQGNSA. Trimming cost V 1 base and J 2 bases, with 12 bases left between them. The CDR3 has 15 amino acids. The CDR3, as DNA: TGTGCCAGCAGCTTAGGGGTGACAACCACCTACGAGCAGTACTTC. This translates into CASSLGVTTTYEQYF.

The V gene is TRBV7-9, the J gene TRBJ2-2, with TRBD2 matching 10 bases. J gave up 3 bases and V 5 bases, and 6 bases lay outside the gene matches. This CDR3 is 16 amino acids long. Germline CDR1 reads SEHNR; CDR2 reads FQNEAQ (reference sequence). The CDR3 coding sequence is TGTGCCAGCAGCCACCGGACTAGCGGCTACACCGGGGAGCTGTTTTTT. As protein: CASSHRTSGYTGELFF.

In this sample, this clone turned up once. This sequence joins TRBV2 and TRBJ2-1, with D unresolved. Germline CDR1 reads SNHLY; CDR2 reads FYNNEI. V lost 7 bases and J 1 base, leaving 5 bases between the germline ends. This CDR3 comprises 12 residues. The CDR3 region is CASTRSYNEQFF. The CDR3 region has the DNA TGTGCCAGCACTCGGTCCTACAATGAGCAGTTCTTC.

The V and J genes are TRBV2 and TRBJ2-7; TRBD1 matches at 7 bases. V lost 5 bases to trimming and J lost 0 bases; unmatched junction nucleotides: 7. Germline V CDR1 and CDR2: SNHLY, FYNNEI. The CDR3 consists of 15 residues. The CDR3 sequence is CASSYRGRSSYEQYF. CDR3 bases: TGTGCCAGCAGTTACAGGGGAAGGAGCTCCTACGAGCAGTACTTC.

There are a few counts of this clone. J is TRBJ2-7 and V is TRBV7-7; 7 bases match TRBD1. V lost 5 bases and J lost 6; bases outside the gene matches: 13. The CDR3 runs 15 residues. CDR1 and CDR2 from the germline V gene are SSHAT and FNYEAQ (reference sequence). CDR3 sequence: CASSHGQANSGEQYF. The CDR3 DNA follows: TGTGCCAGCAGCCATGGACAGGCCAACAGTGGCGAGCAGTACTTC.

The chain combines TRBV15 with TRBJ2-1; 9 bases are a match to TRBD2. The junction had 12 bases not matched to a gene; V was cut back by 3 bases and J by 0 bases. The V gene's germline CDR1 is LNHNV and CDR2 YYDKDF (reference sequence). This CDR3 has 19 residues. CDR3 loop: CATSSPITSGQSSYNEQFF. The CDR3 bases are TGTGCCACCAGCAGCCCTATTACTAGCGGGCAGAGCTCCTACAATGAGCAGTTCTTC. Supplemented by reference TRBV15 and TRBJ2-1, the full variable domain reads DAMVIQNPRYQVTQFGKPVTLSCSQTLNHNVMYWYQQKSSQAPKLLFHYYDKDFNNEADTPDNFQSRRPNTSFCFLDIRSPGLGDTAMYLCATSSPITSGQSSYNEQFFGPGTRLTVL.

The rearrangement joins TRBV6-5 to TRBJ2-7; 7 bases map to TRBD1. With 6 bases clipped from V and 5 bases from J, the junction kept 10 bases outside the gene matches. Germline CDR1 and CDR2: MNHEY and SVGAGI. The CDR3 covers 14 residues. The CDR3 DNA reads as TGTGCCAGCAGCCAACAGGGGCATCGGAACGAGCAGTACTTC. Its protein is CASSQQGHRNEQYF.

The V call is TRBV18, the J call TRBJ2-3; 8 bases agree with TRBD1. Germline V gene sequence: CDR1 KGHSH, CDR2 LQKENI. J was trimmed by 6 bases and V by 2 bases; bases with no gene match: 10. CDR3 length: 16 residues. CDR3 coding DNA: TGTGCCAGCTCACCAATTTGGACAGGGATGGAGGATACGCAGTATTTT. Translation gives CASSPIWTGMEDTQYF.